This T cell receptor beta chain originates from a study of blood T cell repertoires in COVID-19. Turning to the study itself: COVID-19 samples, acute and convalescent, were from the United States, Italy and Spain.

Only in-frame clones appear in the TCRdb table, and some are missing; sequencing was by immunoSEQ multiplex PCR. Found here are about 310,000 clones, about 91% of them singletons; the top ten hold about 9.5%. CDR3 size: 17 residues. CDR1 SGHVS and CDR2 FQNEAQ come from the germline V gene. Trimming removed 0 bases from V and 7 bases from J, with 19 bases in between. The study drew participants aged 18 to 89 years from some 23 US areas. Categorization into cohorts depended on clinical history that participants reported. The sequenced material came from PBMCs or T cells enriched from blood (not recorded which). The TCR was taken from a woman in her 40s who had recovered from COVID-19. This chain joins TRBV7-8 and TRBJ2-1, with a weak D call TRBD2 (6 bases). CDR3 sequence reads: CASSLAPGTDRLNEQFF. Written as DNA, the CDR3 is TGTGCCAGCAGCTTAGCACCCGGGACTGACCGTTTGAATGAGCAGTTCTTC. Together with reference TRBV7-8 and TRBJ2-1, the CDR3 gives the full variable domain: GAGVSQSPRYKVAKRGQDVALRCDPISGHVSLFWYQQALGQGPEFLTYFQNEAQLDKSGLPSDRFFAERPEGSVSTLKIQRTQQEDSAVYLCASSLAPGTDRLNEQFFGPGTRLTVL.